This T cell receptor beta chain was found in a study of beta chain features in type 1 diabetes. CDR3 length equals 16 residues. Germline V gene lookup returns CDR1 LGHNA and CDR2 YSLEER. Trimming removed 2 bases from V and 4 bases from J; junction bases left unmatched: 8. Since all of the isolated RNA was reverse transcribed, expressed TCRB transcripts were what got sequenced. Clones were sequenced by immunoSEQ multiplex PCR, and TCRdb holds only the in-frame ones, with some missing. The table lists 250,000 or so clones, around a quarter of them singletons. Sequencing used central memory CD4+ T cells from blood. The V and J genes are TRBV4-3 and TRBJ1-1; 9 bases agree with TRBD1. This TCR came from a man aged 30-40 years in good health. This chain's CDR3 is CASSQIGTGIGTEAFF. The CDR3 DNA follows: TGCGCCAGCAGCCAAATTGGGACAGGGATAGGCACTGAAGCTTTCTTT.